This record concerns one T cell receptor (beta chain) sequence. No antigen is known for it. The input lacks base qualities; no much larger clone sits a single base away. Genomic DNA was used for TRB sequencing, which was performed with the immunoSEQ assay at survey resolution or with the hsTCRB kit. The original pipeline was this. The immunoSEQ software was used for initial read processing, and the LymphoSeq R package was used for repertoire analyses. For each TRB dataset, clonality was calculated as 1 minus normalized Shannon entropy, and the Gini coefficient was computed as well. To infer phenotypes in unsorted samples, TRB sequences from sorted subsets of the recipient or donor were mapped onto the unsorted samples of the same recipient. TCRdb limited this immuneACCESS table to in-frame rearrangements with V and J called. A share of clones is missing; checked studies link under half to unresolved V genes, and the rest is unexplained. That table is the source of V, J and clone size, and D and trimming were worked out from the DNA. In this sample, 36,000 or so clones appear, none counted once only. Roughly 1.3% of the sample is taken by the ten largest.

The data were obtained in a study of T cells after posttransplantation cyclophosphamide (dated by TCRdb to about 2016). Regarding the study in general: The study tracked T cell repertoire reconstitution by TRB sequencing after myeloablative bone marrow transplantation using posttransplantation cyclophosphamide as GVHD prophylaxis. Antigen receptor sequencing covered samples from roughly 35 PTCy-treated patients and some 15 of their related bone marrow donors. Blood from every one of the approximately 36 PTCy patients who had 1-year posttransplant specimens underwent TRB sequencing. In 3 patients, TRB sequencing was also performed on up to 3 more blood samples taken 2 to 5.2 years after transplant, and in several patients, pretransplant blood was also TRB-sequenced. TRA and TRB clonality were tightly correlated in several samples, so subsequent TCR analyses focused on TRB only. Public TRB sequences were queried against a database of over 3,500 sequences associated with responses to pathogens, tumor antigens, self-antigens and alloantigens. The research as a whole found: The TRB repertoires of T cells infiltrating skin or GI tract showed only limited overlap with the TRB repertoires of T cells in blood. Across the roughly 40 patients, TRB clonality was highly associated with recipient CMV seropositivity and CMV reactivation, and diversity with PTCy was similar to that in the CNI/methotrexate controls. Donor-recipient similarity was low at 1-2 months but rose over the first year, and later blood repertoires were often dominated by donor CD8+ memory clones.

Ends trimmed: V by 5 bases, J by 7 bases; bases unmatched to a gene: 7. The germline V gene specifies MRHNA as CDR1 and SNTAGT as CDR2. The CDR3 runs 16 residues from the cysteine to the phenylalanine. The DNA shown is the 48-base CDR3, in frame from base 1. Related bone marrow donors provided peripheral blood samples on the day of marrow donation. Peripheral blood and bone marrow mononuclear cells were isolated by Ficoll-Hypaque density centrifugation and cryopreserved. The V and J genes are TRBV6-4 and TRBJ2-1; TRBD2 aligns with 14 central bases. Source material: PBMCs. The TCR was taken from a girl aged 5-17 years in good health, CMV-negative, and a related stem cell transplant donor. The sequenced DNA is TGTGCCAGCAGTAAAACGACTAGCGGGGGGGCGAATGAGCAGTTCTTC. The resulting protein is CASSKTTSGGANEQFF.